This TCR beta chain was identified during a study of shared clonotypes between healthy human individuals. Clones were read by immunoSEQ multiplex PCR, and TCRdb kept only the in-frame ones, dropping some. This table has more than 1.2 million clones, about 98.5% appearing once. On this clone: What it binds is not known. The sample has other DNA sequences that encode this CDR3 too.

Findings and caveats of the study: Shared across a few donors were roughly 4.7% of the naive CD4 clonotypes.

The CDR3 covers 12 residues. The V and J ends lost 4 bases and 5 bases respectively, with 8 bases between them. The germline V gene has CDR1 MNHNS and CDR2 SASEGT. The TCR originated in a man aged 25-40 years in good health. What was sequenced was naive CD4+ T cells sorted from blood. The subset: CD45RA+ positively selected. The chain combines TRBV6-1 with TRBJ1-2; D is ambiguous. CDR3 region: CASSVEGYGYTF. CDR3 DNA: TGTGCCAGCAGTGTAGAAGGGTATGGCTACACCTTC.